This T cell receptor beta chain appears in the sequencing data of a study of T cells after yellow fever vaccination. It was through 5'RACE template switching that TCR cDNA was made, with a universal primer site and UMIs added. TCRdb fed the 5' RACE reads into MiXCR, producing one record per CDR3 protein. The data show approximately 250,000 distinct CDR3 sequences, more than 3.5% seen once. Broader study findings: Clones that expanded after primary vaccination mostly reappeared after the booster (roughly 96% CD4, approximately 87% CD8).

The CDR3 is 15 amino acids. CDR1 and CDR2 (germline): MDHEN, SYDVKM. Trimming cost V 2 bases and J 5 bases, with 15 bases left between them. At least ten counts were recorded for this clonotype. Its antigen is not identified. The receptor was isolated from a young man who received the YFV17D yellow fever vaccine. This rearrangement joins TRBV28 to TRBJ1-2, with D hard to call. The source was PBMCs, collected 15 days after the yellow fever booster vaccination. Here the CDR3 DNA reads TGTGCCAGCAGTTTAGGAGGGTTTCAGCCTTATGGCTACACCTTC. This gives the protein CASSLGGFQPYGYTF.